This TCR beta chain derives from a study of blood T cell repertoires in COVID-19. Overall study: T cells, B-cell-depleted T cells, or PBMCs provided the cDNA or gDNA that served as material.

TCRdb's table, derived via immunoSEQ multiplex PCR, lists solely in-frame clones and lacks some. The sample lists 65,000 to 90,000 clones, around 86% occurring once. The sample comprised peripheral blood. This TCR came from a woman aged 18-35 years with acute or convalescent COVID-19.

The CDR3 region is CSVDSGEGQPQHF. In nucleotides, the CDR3 is TGCAGCGTTGACTCAGGGGAGGGTCAGCCCCAGCATTTT. This chain uses TRBV29-1 with TRBJ1-5, with D perhaps TRBD1 (6 bases). Germline V gene data show CDR1 as SQVTM and CDR2 as ANQGSEA. V lost 3 bases, J lost 6 bases, and 12 bases lay in between. This CDR3 has 13 residues.